The 27 T cell receptor beta chains below all came from one sample that was sequenced in a study of beta chain features in type 1 diabetes. Isolated RNA was reverse transcribed in full, so expressed TCRB transcripts were sequenced. Repertoires were generated with immunoSEQ multiplex PCR, while TCRdb's copy carries only in-frame clones and drops some. The sample has some 500,000 clones, approximately 10% seen once. Sequenced: naive CD4+ T cells from blood. Receptors originate from a woman between 18 and 29 years old in good health.

A note on this clone: The same CDR3 arises from other DNA sequences in this sample as well. The rearrangement joins TRBV7-9 to TRBJ1-1; no reliable D call. Trimming took 0 bases from V and 0 from J, leaving 2 bases between them. Germline V gene lookup returns CDR1 SEHNR and CDR2 FQNEAQ (reference sequence). The CDR3 spans 13 residues. This chain's CDR3 is CASSLALNTEAFF. In DNA form, the CDR3 reads TGTGCCAGCAGCTTAGCGCTGAACACTGAAGCTTTCTTT.

This rearrangement joins TRBV30 to TRBJ2-7; unclear D gene. Trimming left V 0 bases short and J 2 bases short, with 5 bases between. CDR3 size: 12 residues. Per germline, CDR1 GTSNPN and CDR2 SVGIG (reference sequence). CDR3 bases: TGTGCCTGGAGTGTAACGCCCTACGAGCAGTACTTC. It yields the protein CAWSVTPYEQYF.

The table lists this clone with a few counts. V is TRBV7-2 and J is TRBJ2-1, with D unclear. V was shortened by 3 bases and J by 7 bases, with 13 bases between the two germline ends. CDR1 and CDR2 (germline): SGHTA, FQGNSA. The CDR3 extends over 14 amino acids. Written as DNA, the CDR3 is TGTGCCAGCAGCTTGAATAGCCCGCCTAATGAGCAGTTCTTC. Protein product: CASSLNSPPNEQFF.

A few counts support this clone. The V gene is TRBV4-2, the J gene TRBJ1-4, with 7 bases that match TRBD1. In germline, CDR1 is LGHNA, CDR2 YNFKEQ. The CDR3 length is 16 residues. V was clipped by 4 bases and J by 12 bases; unmatched bases: 17. The CDR3 nucleotides read TGTGCCAGCAGCCCTAGGGGACAGCTAACCATGGGTGAACTGTTTTTT. This sequence encodes CASSPRGQLTMGELFF.

This clone was detected a few times. V gene TRBV7-2 combines with J gene TRBJ2-5; D is undetermined. Looked up from germline, CDR1 is SGHTA and CDR2 is FQGNSA. The CDR3 sequence is 13 residues long. V shed 5 bases and J shed 6 bases, with 13 bases lying between them. CDR3 sequence (DNA): TGTGCCAGCAGCCCTCGGACCCGGCAGACCCAGTACTTC. This encodes CASSPRTRQTQYF.

This clone turned up a few times. The genes are TRBV30 and TRBJ2-7; no definite D call. The germline V gene has CDR1 GTSNPN and CDR2 SVGIG (reference sequence). V was clipped by 6 bases and J by 6 bases, with 15 bases between them. This CDR3 spans 12 amino acids. The CDR3 DNA reads as TGTGCCTGCGGAATGAGGTGGGCCGAGCAGTACTTC. Translating it yields CACGMRWAEQYF.

This chain uses TRBV7-2 with TRBJ1-1; no definite D call. Looked up from germline, CDR1 is SGHTA and CDR2 is FQGNSA. CDR3 length equals 13 residues. Trimming took 2 bases from V and 3 from J, leaving 7 bases between them. The CDR3 reads CASSLSGDTEAFF. The CDR3 nucleotides are TGTGCCAGCAGCTTATCAGGAGACACTGAAGCTTTCTTT.

The gene calls are TRBV16 and TRBJ1-1; the D gene is possibly TRBD1 (5 bases). Germline V CDR1 and CDR2: KGHSY, FQNENV. Trimming cost V 3 bases and J 2 bases, with 7 bases left between them. The length of the CDR3 is 13 residues. The CDR3 loop reads CASSQDTNTEAFF. CDR3 nucleotide sequence: TGTGCCAGCAGCCAGGACACTAACACTGAAGCTTTCTTT.

V gene TRBV28 combines with J gene TRBJ2-5, with 9 positions matching TRBD2. The V gene's germline CDR1 is MDHEN and CDR2 SYDVKM. The ends lost 2 bases at V and 1 base at J; junction bases unmatched: 5. The CDR3 totals 16 residues. In DNA, the CDR3 is TGTGCCAGCAGTTTAATGAGCGGGGGGCCCCAAGAGACCCAGTACTTC. It yields the protein CASSLMSGGPQETQYF. Based on the CDR3 plus reference TRBV28 and TRBJ2-5, the full variable domain is DVKVTQSSRYLVKRTGEKVFLECVQDMDHENMFWYRQDPGLGLRLIYFSYDVKMKEKGDIPEGYSVSREKKERFSLILESASTNQTSMYLCASSLMSGGPQETQYFGPGTRLLVL.

This clone was recorded a few times. The chain has TRBV5-1 and TRBJ1-2; D is ambiguous. The CDR3 contains 13 residues. Germline lookup yields CDR1 SGHRS and CDR2 YFSETQ. The V gene lost 3 bases and the J gene lost 2 bases, with 8 bases spanning the gap. The CDR3, as DNA: TGCGCCAGCAGCTGGACCGAGAACTATGGCTACACCTTC. It translates to CASSWTENYGYTF.

V usage is TRBV7-9 and J usage is TRBJ1-2; maybe TRBD1 (5 bases). The CDR3 is 14 residues long. Germline loops: CDR1 SEHNR, CDR2 FQNEAQ (reference sequence). V was shortened by 5 bases and J by 4 bases, with 14 bases between the two germline ends. CDR3 DNA: TGTGCCAGCAGCCAAGGGGTGGGTACCTATGGCTACACCTTC. Translating it yields CASSQGVGTYGYTF.

The rearrangement uses TRBV2 and TRBJ1-5; no definite D call. The length of the CDR3 is 13 residues. The germline CDR1 and CDR2 sequences are SNHLY and FYNNEI. V was trimmed by 7 bases and J by 3 bases, leaving 10 bases between them. Here the CDR3 DNA reads TGTGCCAGCAAGGAGGACCTCAATCAGCCCCAGCATTTT. Encoded protein: CASKEDLNQPQHF.

This clone was observed a handful of times. CDR3 bases: TGTGCCAGCGTTGGGCAAGAGACCCAGTACTTC. Translation gives CASVGQETQYF. The rearrangement uses TRBV7-9 and TRBJ2-5; D gene unclear. The V and J ends lost 8 bases and 2 bases respectively, with 6 bases between them. Germline V gives CDR1 SEHNR, CDR2 FQNEAQ (reference sequence). CDR3 length: 11 residues.

This clone has just a few counts. Other DNA sequences in the sample encode the same CDR3. The genes are TRBV18 and TRBJ1-5; 7 bases line up with TRBD1. The CDR3 is made up of 14 amino acids. Trimming at V came to 6 bases and at J to 2 bases, leaving 4 bases not matched to a gene. Germline assignment: CDR1 KGHSH and CDR2 LQKENI. The CDR3 reads CASSLGQGNQPQHF. For the CDR3, the DNA is TGTGCCAGCTCTCTCGGACAGGGCAATCAGCCCCAGCATTTT.

This clone turned up a few times. In nucleotides, the CDR3 is TGTGCTAGTGGTTGGGCGGGACAGCCATATAGTAGGTCCTACGAGCAGTACGTC. Translating it yields CASGWAGQPYSRSYEQYV. The chain links TRBV12-5 to TRBJ2-7, with D possibly TRBD1 on 7 matching bases. V lost 4 bases to trimming and J lost 1 base, with 23 bases between them. The CDR3 totals 18 residues. Germline assignment: CDR1 LGHNT and CDR2 FRNRAP.

This clone was counted only a few times. V gene TRBV7-6 combines with J gene TRBJ2-3; 11 nucleotides align to TRBD2. This CDR3 is built from 16 residues. V was pared by 5 bases and J by 2 bases, with 6 bases of the junction left unmatched. Germline V gives CDR1 SGHVS, CDR2 FNYEAQ. The CDR3: CASSPRLAGFTDTQYF. In nucleotides, the CDR3 is TGTGCCAGCAGCCCCCGACTAGCGGGGTTCACAGATACGCAGTATTTT.

This chain uses TRBV9 with TRBJ2-1; D gene unclear. The V gene's germline CDR1 is SGDLS and CDR2 YYNGEE. Between the trimmed V and J ends, which lost 1 base and 7 bases, there was a span of 12 bases. This CDR3 spans 14 amino acids. CDR3 nucleotides: TGTGCCAGCAGCGTAACAATGGTGGGGAATGAGCAGTTCTTC. Its protein product is CASSVTMVGNEQFF. Based on the CDR3 plus reference TRBV9 and TRBJ2-1, the full variable domain is DSGVTQTPKHLITATGQRVTLRCSPRSGDLSVYWYQQSLDQGLQFLIQYYNGEERAKGNILERFSAQQFPDLHSELNLSSLELGDSALYFCASSVTMVGNEQFFGPGTRLTVL.

CDR3 region: CASSRSVYRDREKLFF. CDR3 coding DNA: TGTGCCAGCAGCCGATCGGTGTACAGGGATCGGGAAAAACTGTTTTTT. This chain uses TRBV7-2 with TRBJ1-4; D perhaps matches TRBD1 (6 bases). The CDR3 is 16 amino acids. The V gene lost 5 bases and the J gene lost 8 bases, with 21 bases spanning the gap. The V gene's germline CDR1 is SGHTA and CDR2 FQGNSA.

This clone was counted a few times. The chain links TRBV7-9 to TRBJ2-1; possibly TRBD1 or TRBD2 for D (6 bases each). V dropped 3 bases and J dropped 7 bases, with 13 bases sitting between them. Germline values: CDR1 SEHNR, CDR2 FQNEAQ (reference sequence). The CDR3 contains 14 residues. The CDR3 protein is CASSFSGAGNEQFF. The CDR3 DNA sequence: TGTGCCAGCAGCTTCTCAGGGGCGGGGAATGAGCAGTTCTTC.

This chain's CDR3 is CASSLVYPRGTQYF. The CDR3 coding sequence is TGTGCCAGCAGTCTGGTATACCCCCGGGGGACCCAGTACTTC. V gene TRBV7-2 combines with J gene TRBJ2-5; maybe TRBD2 (5 bases). CDR1 is SGHTA, CDR2 FQGNSA, per germline. With 6 bases removed from V and 7 bases from J, the gap between germline ends came to 18 bases. The CDR3 spans 14 residues.

Turning to this clone: One end of the junction fails to match germline, which may point to a read error. This CDR3 is also generated by other DNA sequences in the sample. This chain uses TRBV30 with TRBJ1-5; maybe TRBD1 (6 bases). This CDR3 spans 13 amino acids. CDR1 GTSNPN and CDR2 SVGIG come from the germline V gene (reference sequence). The CDR3 is CAWSVQGNQPQHF. CDR3 DNA: TGTGCCTGGAGTGTACAGGGCAACCAGCCCCAGCATTTT.

The rearrangement uses TRBV13 and TRBJ1-6, with 11 bases lining up with TRBD1. The CDR3 covers 17 residues. Germline CDR1 PRHDT, CDR2 FYEKMQ (reference sequence). V shed 4 bases, J shed 6 bases, and the junction held 8 bases outside the gene matches. CDR3 nucleotide sequence: TGTGCCAGCAGCTCCGGGACAGGGGGACGGCTTAATTCACCCCTCCACTTT. This codes for CASSSGTGGRLNSPLHF.

V usage is TRBV30 and J usage is TRBJ1-5; 8 bases align to TRBD1. The CDR3 spans 15 residues. The trim removed 2 bases at V and 2 bases at J, leaving 5 bases unmatched. CDR1 and CDR2 from the germline V gene are GTSNPN and SVGIG (reference sequence). The DNA for the CDR3 is TGTGCCTGGAGTCTTGAGACAGGGGGCAATCAGCCCCAGCATTTT. Encoded protein: CAWSLETGGNQPQHF.

This clone was counted between two and nine times. Its ends do not fully match the called genes, so a read error is possible. This chain uses TRBV7-7 with TRBJ2-1; a weak D match, TRBD2 (6 bases). The CDR3 totals 14 residues. CDR1 and CDR2 (germline): SSHAT, FNYEAQ (reference sequence). The CDR3 loop reads CASSLTNQLAEQFF. The CDR3 region has the DNA TGTGCTAGCAGCTTAACTAACCAACTAGCTGAGCAGTTCTTC.

The chain recombines TRBV5-1 with TRBJ1-1; D is uncertain. The V end lost 2 bases, the J end lost 1 base, and 6 bases lay between the germline ends. The CDR3 is 13 residues long. Germline V gives CDR1 SGHRS, CDR2 YFSETQ. DNA of the CDR3: TGCGCCAGCAGCTTCCAGGCGAACACTGAAGCTTTCTTT. This codes for CASSFQANTEAFF. The whole variable domain, filled in from reference TRBV5-1 and TRBJ1-1, reads KAGVTQTPRYLIKTRGQQVTLSCSPISGHRSVSWYQQTPGQGLQFLFEYFSETQRNKGNFPGRFSGRQFSNSRSEMNVSTLELGDSALYLCASSFQANTEAFFGQGTRLTVV.

The CDR3: CASSPLTEGNTEAFF. CDR3 nucleotides: TGTGCCAGCAGCCCATTGACCGAAGGGAACACTGAAGCTTTCTTT. This chain connects TRBV4-2 to TRBJ1-1; D call uncertain. Germline assignment: CDR1 LGHNA and CDR2 YNFKEQ. This CDR3 is 15 amino acids long. V was pared by 4 bases and J by 1 base, with 13 bases between.

The chain joins TRBV7-9 to TRBJ1-1; D is unresolved. The length of the CDR3 is 13 residues. Germline V gene data show CDR1 as SEHNR and CDR2 as FQNEAQ (reference sequence). V gave up 5 bases and J gave up 1 base, with 8 bases separating them. The CDR3 bases are TGTGCCAGCAGCCGCCAGCAGAACACTGAAGCTTTCTTT. Protein: CASSRQQNTEAFF.